This TCR beta chain was found in a study of T cells in Graves' hyperthyroidism and ophthalmopathy. Findings of the study overall: In the blood, most expanded thyroid clonotypes above 0.001 appeared as well.

Concerning this clonotype itself: Its specificity is unknown.

The TCR beta CDR3 regions underwent amplification using RNA transcripts as the source. Researchers ran a first-round RT-PCR on the TCR CDR3 using the HTBI primer set. TCRdb re-called the multiplex PCR reads through MiXCR, storing one row per CDR3 protein. The repertoire holds more than 650,000 distinct CDR3 sequences, 14% seen once, with roughly a tenth in the top ten. The ends were cut back, 6 bases at V and 4 bases at J, with 12 bases in the middle. The CDR3 is 12 amino acids. CDR1 DFQATT and CDR2 SNEGSKA come from the germline V gene (reference sequence). Recently diagnosed hyperthyroidism of less than 2 months' duration affected patients aged 18 to 65. It was uncontrolled infection, other autoimmune disease, pregnancy or lactation that excluded patients.

The V and J genes are TRBV20-1 and TRBJ1-1, with unresolved D. Input material: blood. This TCR was sampled from a woman under 30 with Graves' hyperthyroidism. The CDR3 is CSAARVGTEAFF. The CDR3 DNA follows: TGCAGTGCCGCGCGAGTGGGCACTGAAGCTTTCTTT.